This T cell receptor (beta chain) was obtained from a study of beta chain features in type 1 diabetes. Study-wide results and caveats: A pattern of fewer insertions and more deletions at VDJ junctions was seen in type 1 diabetes patients. In comparison with healthy donors, patients had naive, central memory and Treg TCRB repertoires that appeared more similar.

Every bit of the isolated RNA underwent reverse transcription, so sequencing read expressed TCRB transcripts. Clones were sequenced by immunoSEQ multiplex PCR, and TCRdb holds only the in-frame ones, with some missing. The sample comprises almost 250,000 clones, 14% of which are singletons, and roughly 0.024% rests with the top ten. On this clone itself: What it binds is not known.

Sequenced sample: naive CD4+ T cells from blood. This TCR was sampled from a woman in her forties in good health.

This chain's CDR3 is CASSMTDRLLGYTF. CDR3 bases: TGTGCCAGCAGTATGACAGATCGGCTATTAGGCTACACCTTC. The V and J genes are TRBV28 and TRBJ1-2; maybe TRBD1 (5 bases). Trimming stripped 5 bases from V and 8 bases from J, with 18 bases between. Germline values: CDR1 MDHEN, CDR2 SYDVKM. This CDR3 region has 14 residues.